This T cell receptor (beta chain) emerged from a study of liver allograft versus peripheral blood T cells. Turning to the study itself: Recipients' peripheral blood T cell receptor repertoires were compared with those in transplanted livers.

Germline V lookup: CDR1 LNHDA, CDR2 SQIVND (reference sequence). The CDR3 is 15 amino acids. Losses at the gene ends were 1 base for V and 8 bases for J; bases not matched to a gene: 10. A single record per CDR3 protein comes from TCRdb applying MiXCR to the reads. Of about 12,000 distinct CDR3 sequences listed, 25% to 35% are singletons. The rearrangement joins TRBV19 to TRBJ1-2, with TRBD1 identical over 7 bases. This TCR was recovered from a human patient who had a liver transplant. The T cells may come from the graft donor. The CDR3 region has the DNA TGTGCCAGTAGTATAGCTGAAGGGGGCGTAAGCGGCTACACCTTC. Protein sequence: CASSIAEGGVSGYTF. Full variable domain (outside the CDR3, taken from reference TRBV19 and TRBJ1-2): DGGITQSPKYLFRKEGQNVTLSCEQNLNHDAMYWYRQDPGQGLRLIYYSQIVNDFQKGDIAEGYSVSREKKESFPLTVTSAQKNPTAFYLCASSIAEGGVSGYTFGSGTRLTVV.